These T cell receptor beta chains were read from a single sample in a study of T cell responses to AZD1222 COVID-19 vaccine. Profiling relied on immunoSEQ multiplex PCR, and the TCRdb table lists in-frame clones only, not all of them. The profile covers 150,000 or so clones, with roughly nine tenths appearing a single time and 5.1% taken by the ten largest. Specimen: peripheral blood, collected on day 0 of AZD1222 vaccination. The receptors here all came from an adult in good health. The CDR3 runs from the conserved cysteine through the conserved F or W. A D gene is named only where the DNA matches it firmly. The size entry is marked missing in some rows and otherwise reads once, few, many or a size class.

V	D	J	size	CDR3	DNA
TRBV28	TRBD1	TRBJ1-2	.	CASSFGRRGIHYGYTF	TGTGCCAGCAGCTTCGGCCGCAGGGGGATTCACTATGGCTACACCTTC
TRBV6-5	TRBD2	TRBJ2-7	.	CASSFAGTSASYEQYF	TGTGCCAGCAGTTTCGCCGGGACTAGCGCCTCCTACGAGCAGTACTTC
TRBV6-5	.	TRBJ2-1	.	CASSPATGNEQFF	TGTGCCAGCAGTCCGGCCACTGGGAATGAGCAGTTCTTC
TRBV12-5	.	TRBJ1-6	once	CASGLELGSPLHF	TGTGCTAGTGGTTTGGAGCTGGGCTCACCCCTCCACTTT
TRBV5-6	TRBD1	TRBJ2-7	.	CASSWLGGTGPYEQYF	TGTGCCAGCAGCTGGCTGGGCGGGACAGGACCATATGAGCAGTACTTC
TRBV3-1/TRBV3-2	.	TRBJ1-1	.	CASSQEGGTEAFF	TGTGCCAGCAGCCAAGAAGGAGGGACTGAAGCTTTCTTT
TRBV5-6	.	TRBJ2-5	.	CASSLVGGGETQYF	TGTGCCAGCAGCTTGGTGGGCGGCGGGGAGACCCAGTACTTC
TRBV29-1	.	TRBJ2-7	few	CSVEGGRGGRQYF	TGCAGCGTTGAAGGTGGGAGAGGGGGGCGGCAGTACTTC
TRBV19	.	TRBJ2-3	.	CASSMVRARTDTQYF	TGTGCCAGTAGTATGGTGCGGGCCCGCACAGATACGCAGTATTTT
TRBV9	.	TRBJ2-4	.	CASSTTPSQNIQYF	TGTGCCAGCAGCACTACACCCTCACAAAACATTCAGTACTTC
TRBV19	TRBD2	TRBJ2-3	.	CASSILAGGPTDTQYF	TGTGCCAGTAGTATCCTAGCGGGAGGGCCCACAGATACGCAGTATTTT
TRBV7-3	TRBD2	TRBJ2-3	.	CASSPSGGPDTQYF	TGTGCCAGCAGCCCTAGCGGGGGGCCTGATACGCAGTATTTT
TRBV7-9	.	TRBJ1-1	.	CASSLGSGTMNTEAFF	TGTGCCAGCAGCTTAGGTTCGGGAACTATGAACACTGAAGCTTTCTTT
TRBV28	TRBD2	TRBJ2-1	.	CASSRLAGGQNEQFF	TGTGCCAGCAGTAGACTAGCGGGAGGGCAAAATGAGCAGTTCTTC
TRBV7-2	TRBD2	TRBJ2-2	.	CASNPPGLAGVGTGELFF	TGTGCCAGCAACCCGCCGGGACTAGCGGGAGTAGGCACCGGGGAGCTGTTTTTT